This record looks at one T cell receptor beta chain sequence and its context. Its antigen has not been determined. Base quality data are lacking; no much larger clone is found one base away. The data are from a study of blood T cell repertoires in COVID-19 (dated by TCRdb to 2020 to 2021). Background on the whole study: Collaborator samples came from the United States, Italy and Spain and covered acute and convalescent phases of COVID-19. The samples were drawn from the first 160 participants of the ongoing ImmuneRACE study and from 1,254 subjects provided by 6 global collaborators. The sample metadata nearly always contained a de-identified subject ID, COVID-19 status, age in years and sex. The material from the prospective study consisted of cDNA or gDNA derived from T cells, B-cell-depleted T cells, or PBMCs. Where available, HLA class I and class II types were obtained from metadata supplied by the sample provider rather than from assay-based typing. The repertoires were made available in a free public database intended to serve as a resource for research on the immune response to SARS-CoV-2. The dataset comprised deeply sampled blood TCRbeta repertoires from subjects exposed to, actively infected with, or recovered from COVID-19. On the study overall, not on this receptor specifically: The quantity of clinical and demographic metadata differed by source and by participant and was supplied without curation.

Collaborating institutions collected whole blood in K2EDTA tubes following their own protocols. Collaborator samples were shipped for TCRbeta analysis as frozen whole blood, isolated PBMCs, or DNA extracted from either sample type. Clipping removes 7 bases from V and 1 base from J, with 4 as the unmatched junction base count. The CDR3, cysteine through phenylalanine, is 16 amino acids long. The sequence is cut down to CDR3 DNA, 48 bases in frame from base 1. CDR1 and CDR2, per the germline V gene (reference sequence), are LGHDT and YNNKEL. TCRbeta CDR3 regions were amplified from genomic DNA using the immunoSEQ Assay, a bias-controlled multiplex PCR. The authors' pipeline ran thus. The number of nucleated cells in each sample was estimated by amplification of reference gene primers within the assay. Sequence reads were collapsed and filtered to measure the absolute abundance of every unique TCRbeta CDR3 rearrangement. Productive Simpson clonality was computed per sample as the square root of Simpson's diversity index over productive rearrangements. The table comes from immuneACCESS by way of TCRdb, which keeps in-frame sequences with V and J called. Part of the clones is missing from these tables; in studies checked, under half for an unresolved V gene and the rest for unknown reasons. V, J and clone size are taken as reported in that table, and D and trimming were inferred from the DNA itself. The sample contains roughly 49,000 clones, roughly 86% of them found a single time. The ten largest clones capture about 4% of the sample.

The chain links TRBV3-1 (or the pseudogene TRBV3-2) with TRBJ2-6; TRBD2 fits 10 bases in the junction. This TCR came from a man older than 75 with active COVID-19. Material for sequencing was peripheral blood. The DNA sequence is TGTGCCAGCACCCTAGCGGGAGAATCTGGGGCCAACGTCCTGACTTTC. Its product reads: CASTLAGESGANVLTF.